This TCR beta chain was found in a study of control samples from healthy donors and cancer patients. The data were produced by immunoSEQ multiplex PCR, yet TCRdb's version contains in-frame clones alone and is incomplete. The table records 150,000 to 200,000 clones, 96% of them present only once. V lost 2 bases and J lost 3, with 20 bases in between. Germline lookup yields CDR1 SQVTM and CDR2 ANQGSEA. The CDR3 has 16 residues. This TCR was sampled from a woman between 25 and 40 years old in good health. The chain is built from TRBV29-1 and TRBJ2-7; tentatively, D is TRBD1 or TRBD2 (5 bases each). The specimen sequenced was blood. The CDR3 is CSVELGEGLGFYEQYF. The CDR3 region has the DNA TGCAGCGTTGAATTAGGCGAGGGGTTGGGGTTCTACGAGCAGTACTTC.